This T cell receptor (beta chain) was captured by sequencing in a study of CD8+ T cells in alopecia areata. As for this clone: Its matching antigen is unknown.

RNA extraction was followed by reverse transcription into cDNA, which acted as the sequencing template. Sequencing used immunoSEQ multiplex PCR; TCRdb keeps in-frame clones, though not all of them. The sample lists about 210,000 clones, 64% occurring once. J was trimmed by 2 bases and V by 0 bases; bases with no gene match: 3. Germline V lookup: CDR1 SGHRS, CDR2 YFSETQ. The length of the CDR3 is 15 residues. Points from the study as a whole: Scalp sequencing captures resident alphabeta T cells of normal skin too.

The treatment denotes: oral pan-JAK inhibitor, 5-10 mg twice daily. This TCR derives from a human donor with alopecia areata. The sample in question was CD4+ T cells sorted from blood, obtained at week 4, from a patient treated with tofacitinib. The chain links TRBV5-1 to TRBJ1-1; 8 nucleotides align to TRBD1. CDR3 nucleotide sequence: TGCGCCAGCAGCTTGGAGGCAGGGGGCAACACTGAAGCTTTCTTT. Its translation is CASSLEAGGNTEAFF.